Below, one T cell receptor (beta chain) is given with its context. This record comes from a study of shared clonotypes between healthy human individuals. Produced via immunoSEQ multiplex PCR; TCRdb's table is partial and in-frame only. The sample yields about 600,000 clones, more than 95% seen once. Trimming shortened V by 3 bases and J by 4 bases, and 15 bases separated the two germline ends. The CDR3 consists of 15 residues. Germline loops: CDR1 KGHSH, CDR2 LQKENI. Sequencing was performed on naive CD4+ T cells sorted from blood. Described subset: CD45RA+ positively selected. This receptor was obtained from a woman younger than 45 in good health. V gene TRBV18 combines with J gene TRBJ1-1; unclear D gene. The CDR3 protein is CASSPSTKPGTEAFF. CDR3 DNA: TGTGCCAGCTCACCTTCGACAAAACCAGGCACTGAAGCTTTCTTT.